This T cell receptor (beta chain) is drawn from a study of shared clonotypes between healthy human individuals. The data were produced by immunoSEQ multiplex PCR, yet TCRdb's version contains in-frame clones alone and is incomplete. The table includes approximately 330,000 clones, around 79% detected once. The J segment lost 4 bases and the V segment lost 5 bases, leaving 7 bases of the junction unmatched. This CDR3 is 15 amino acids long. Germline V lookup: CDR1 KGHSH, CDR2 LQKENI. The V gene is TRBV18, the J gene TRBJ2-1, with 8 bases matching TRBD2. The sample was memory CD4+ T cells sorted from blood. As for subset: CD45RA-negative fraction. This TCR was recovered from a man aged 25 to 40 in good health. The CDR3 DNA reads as TGTGCCAGCTCAAGCGTTAGCGGGGCTTACAATGAGCAGTTCTTC. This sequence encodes CASSSVSGAYNEQFF.